The rows below give T cell receptor beta chains drawn from one sample of a study of blood T cell repertoires in COVID-19. Profiling relied on immunoSEQ multiplex PCR, and the TCRdb table lists in-frame clones only, not all of them. The sample shows approximately 250,000 clones, roughly 84% of them seen only once. Sequenced: peripheral blood. These receptors all come from a human donor in a cohort sampled during active COVID-19. The CDR3 runs from the conserved cysteine through the conserved F or W. The order of the fields is V gene, J gene, clone size, D gene, CDR3 DNA, CDR3 protein. A D gene is named only where the DNA matches it firmly. Size is stated for part of the rows, as once, few or many counts, or as a class when the clone is expanded.

v_call: TRBV4-2
j_call: TRBJ2-7
clone_size: -
d_call: -
cdr3_nt: TGTGCCAGCAGCTACGAGACCTACGAGCAGTACTTC
cdr3_aa: CASSYETYEQYF

v_call: TRBV29-1
j_call: TRBJ2-1
clone_size: -
d_call: -
cdr3_nt: TGCAGCGTTGAAGATTCTAGGCTAGCCAGCTCCTACAATGAGCAGTTCTTC
cdr3_aa: CSVEDSRLASSYNEQFF

v_call: TRBV7-3
j_call: TRBJ1-1
clone_size: -
d_call: -
cdr3_nt: TGTGCCAGCGCGGCATCGTCCAACACTGAAGCTTTCTTT
cdr3_aa: CASAASSNTEAFF

v_call: TRBV6-4
j_call: TRBJ2-2
clone_size: -
d_call: TRBD2
cdr3_nt: TGTGCCAGCAGTTCTTTAGCGGGGGTAGCCACCGGGGAGCTGTTTTTT
cdr3_aa: CASSSLAGVATGELFF

v_call: TRBV5-1
j_call: TRBJ2-1
clone_size: once
d_call: -
cdr3_nt: TGCGCCAGCAGCTTGGTGCTAGCCAATGAGCAGTTCTTC
cdr3_aa: CASSLVLANEQFF

v_call: TRBV27
j_call: TRBJ2-3
clone_size: -
d_call: -
cdr3_nt: TGTGCCAGCAGTGACTATCCCGGGGGGCTCGGCACAGATACGCAGTATTTT
cdr3_aa: CASSDYPGGLGTDTQYF

v_call: TRBV27
j_call: TRBJ1-4
clone_size: few
d_call: -
cdr3_nt: TGTGCCAGCAGTTTTGTGCAGGGTAGGGAAAAACTGTTTTTT
cdr3_aa: CASSFVQGREKLFF

v_call: TRBV6-5
j_call: TRBJ1-3
clone_size: once
d_call: -
cdr3_nt: TGTGCCAGCAGCATTACCGGGGGGGGTGGAAACACCATATATTTT
cdr3_aa: CASSITGGGGNTIYF

v_call: TRBV3-1/TRBV3-2
j_call: TRBJ2-1
clone_size: -
d_call: -
cdr3_nt: TGTGCCAGCAGCCTCCTAGCCGGGACTGGGGAAAATGAGCAGTTCTTC
cdr3_aa: CASSLLAGTGENEQFF

v_call: TRBV7-8
j_call: TRBJ2-1
clone_size: -
d_call: -
cdr3_nt: TGTGCCAGCAGCCCGCGGACCCGGAGGGATGAGCAGTTCTTC
cdr3_aa: CASSPRTRRDEQFF

v_call: TRBV9
j_call: TRBJ2-5
clone_size: -
d_call: TRBD1
cdr3_nt: TGTGCCAGCAGCGCCCTGGACAGGCGGGAGACCCAGTACTTC
cdr3_aa: CASSALDRRETQYF

v_call: TRBV7-3
j_call: TRBJ2-1
clone_size: -
d_call: TRBD2
cdr3_nt: TGTGCCAGCAGCCCAACTAGCGGGGCCTCCTACAATGAGCAGTTCTTC
cdr3_aa: CASSPTSGASYNEQFF

v_call: TRBV5-1
j_call: TRBJ2-6
clone_size: few
d_call: TRBD1
cdr3_nt: TGCGCCAGCAGCTTGAAGGGACAGGGCATAACTGGGGCCAACGTCCTGACTTTC
cdr3_aa: CASSLKGQGITGANVLTF

v_call: TRBV6-1
j_call: TRBJ1-5
clone_size: -
d_call: TRBD1
cdr3_nt: TGTGCCAGCAGTGCGGCCGGGACAGCAAAAGGTAGCAATCAGCCCCAGCATTTT
cdr3_aa: CASSAAGTAKGSNQPQHF

v_call: TRBV5-1
j_call: TRBJ2-1
clone_size: -
d_call: -
cdr3_nt: TGCGCCAGCAGCTTGTTTGGACACTCTGAGAATGAGCAGTTCTTC
cdr3_aa: CASSLFGHSENEQFF

v_call: TRBV7-9
j_call: TRBJ2-1
clone_size: once
d_call: -
cdr3_nt: TGTGCCAGCAGCCTCCGGAACGTCGGGGTCAATGAGCAGTTCTTC
cdr3_aa: CASSLRNVGVNEQFF

v_call: TRBV20-1
j_call: TRBJ2-7
clone_size: -
d_call: -
cdr3_nt: TGCAGTGCTAGTCCAGTCCCGGGCTACGAGCAGTACTTC
cdr3_aa: CSASPVPGYEQYF

v_call: TRBV27
j_call: TRBJ2-1
clone_size: -
d_call: TRBD2
cdr3_nt: TGTGCCAGCAGTTTATCGGCGGGAGGTCGGTACAATGAGCAGTTCTTC
cdr3_aa: CASSLSAGGRYNEQFF

v_call: TRBV6-2/TRBV6-3
j_call: TRBJ1-1
clone_size: -
d_call: -
cdr3_nt: TGTGCCAGCAGTTACTCGGAGGTTGGGACTGAAGCTTTCTTT
cdr3_aa: CASSYSEVGTEAFF

v_call: TRBV27
j_call: TRBJ2-6
clone_size: once
d_call: -
cdr3_nt: TGTGCCAGCAGTTTATACGGGGGTGACTACTCTGGGGCCAACGTCCTGACTTTC
cdr3_aa: CASSLYGGDYSGANVLTF

v_call: TRBV2
j_call: TRBJ2-7
clone_size: -
d_call: TRBD2
cdr3_nt: TGTGCCAGCTTATTTTTAGCGGGGCTCTACGAGCAGTACTTC
cdr3_aa: CASLFLAGLYEQYF

v_call: TRBV5-4
j_call: TRBJ2-3
clone_size: -
d_call: TRBD2
cdr3_nt: TGTGCCAGCAGCCTAGCGGGACCCCCAGATACGCAGTATTTT
cdr3_aa: CASSLAGPPDTQYF

v_call: TRBV6-4
j_call: TRBJ2-5
clone_size: -
d_call: TRBD2
cdr3_nt: TGTGCCAGCAGTGCCGGACTAGGGCCGGGAGAGACCCAGTACTTC
cdr3_aa: CASSAGLGPGETQYF

v_call: TRBV20-1
j_call: TRBJ2-3
clone_size: -
d_call: TRBD2
cdr3_nt: TGCAGTGCTAGTCCCTTAGCGGGCCACAAAGGGACAGATACGCAGTATTTT
cdr3_aa: CSASPLAGHKGTDTQYF

v_call: TRBV3-1/TRBV3-2
j_call: TRBJ2-7
clone_size: few
d_call: TRBD2
cdr3_nt: TGTGCCAGCAGCCAAGATCTCGGGACTAGCGTGGCCTCCTACGAGCAGTACTTC
cdr3_aa: CASSQDLGTSVASYEQYF

v_call: TRBV9
j_call: TRBJ2-7
clone_size: -
d_call: -
cdr3_nt: TGTGCCAGCAGCCCAACCGGGGACTACGAGCAGTACTTC
cdr3_aa: CASSPTGDYEQYF

v_call: TRBV6-6
j_call: TRBJ1-2
clone_size: -
d_call: TRBD1
cdr3_nt: TGTGCCAGCAGTTCCTCGGACAGGGGCGACTATGGCTACACCTTC
cdr3_aa: CASSSSDRGDYGYTF

v_call: TRBV27
j_call: TRBJ1-6
clone_size: -
d_call: -
cdr3_nt: TGTGCCAGCAGTCCTTGGACAGTAGAAAATTCACCCCTCCACTTT
cdr3_aa: CASSPWTVENSPLHF

v_call: TRBV2
j_call: TRBJ1-5
clone_size: -
d_call: TRBD1
cdr3_nt: TGTGCCAGCAGGAAGGACAGGGACAATCAGCCCCAGCATTTT
cdr3_aa: CASRKDRDNQPQHF